Shown below are 30 T cell receptor beta chains from a single sample sequenced in a study of T cells in Graves' hyperthyroidism and ophthalmopathy (dated by TCRdb to between 2018 and 2021). The library was generated by multiplex PCR. Data came from an Illumina HiSeq 2000. The TCR beta CDR3 regions were amplified from the RNA transcripts. For the first round of RT-PCR on the TCR CDR3, the HTBI primer set was used together with the Qiagen OneStep RT-PCR kit. TCRdb reran the public reads through fastp at Q25 and MiXCR, keeping productive beta chains. A single entry per CDR3 protein holds the most common genes and DNA from its merged rows. The sample table contains approximately 400,000 distinct CDR3 sequences; only one count was recorded for 15% to 17% of them. About 7.7% of the sample belongs to the ten largest clones. Sequencing input: blood. The receptors were gathered from a woman between 18 and 29 years old with Graves' hyperthyroidism.

The V and J genes are TRBV3-1 and TRBJ2-6, with D tentatively TRBD1 (6 bases). Germline CDR1 is LGHDT and CDR2 is YNNKEL (reference sequence). The V end lost 1 base, the J end lost 4 bases, and 23 bases lay between the germline ends. This CDR3 comprises 20 residues. This CDR3 reads CASSQVALQGPGRGANVLTF. The CDR3 nucleotides are TGTGCCAGCAGCCAAGTCGCACTACAGGGCCCCGGGCGAGGGGCCAACGTCCTGACTTTC.

Ten or more counts support this clonotype. V and J are TRBV18 and TRBJ2-1; D is ambiguous. Deletions cut 3 bases from V and 0 bases from J, with 9 bases between. In germline, CDR1 is KGHSH, CDR2 LQKENI. This CDR3 contains 15 residues. DNA for the CDR3: TGTGCCAGCTCACCTCAGAGCAACTCCTACAATGAGCAGTTCTTC. This encodes CASSPQSNSYNEQFF.

This clonotype was seen many times. The chain joins TRBV29-1 to TRBJ1-2; 9 bases match TRBD1. Germline CDR1 reads SQVTM; CDR2 reads ANQGSEA. Germline trimming cut 2 bases from V and 4 bases from J; bases unmatched to any gene: 5. The CDR3 is 14 residues long. CDR3 residues: CSVESGQGGYGYTF. In DNA form, the CDR3 reads TGCAGCGTTGAATCGGGACAGGGAGGCTATGGCTACACCTTC.

This clonotype was detected ten times or more. This chain uses TRBV5-1 with TRBJ2-3; the match to TRBD2 covers 10 bases. The CDR3 contains 16 residues. CDR1 is SGHRS, CDR2 YFSETQ, per germline. Unmatched junction bases numbered 7, after V lost 4 bases and J lost 2 bases. The DNA of the CDR3 is TGCGCCAGCAGCCAAGTTAGCGGGGGGCCCACAGATACGCAGTATTTT. Translation: CASSQVSGGPTDTQYF.

This clonotype was detected many times. The chain joins TRBV12-3 or TRBV12-4 to TRBJ1-1, with no clear D. V was pared by 3 bases and J by 7 bases, with 12 bases between. The CDR3 has 13 residues. The CDR3 sequence: CASSFSGVSEAFF. CDR3 bases: TGTGCCAGCAGTTTTTCTGGGGTTAGTGAAGCTTTCTTT.

This clonotype was detected many times. The CDR3 reads CASSLQGTDEQYF. In DNA, the CDR3 is TGTGCCAGCAGTTTACAAGGGACCGACGAGCAGTACTTC. This chain joins TRBV27 and TRBJ2-7; the D call may be TRBD1 or TRBD2 (5 bases each). The CDR3 consists of 13 residues. Germline CDR1 reads MNHEY; CDR2 reads SMNVEV (reference sequence). V was clipped by 2 bases and J by 5 bases, with 10 bases between them.

As DNA, the CDR3 is TGTGCCAGCAGCCCCCTCCCTGGGTTAGAGACCCAGTACTTC. As protein: CASSPLPGLETQYF. The chain combines TRBV7-8 with TRBJ2-5; no definite D call. V was cut by 5 bases and J by 4 bases, with 14 bases left in between. From germline, CDR1 is SGHVS and CDR2 FQNEAQ. This CDR3 has 14 amino acids.

This clonotype was detected ten times or more. The chain joins TRBV28 to TRBJ1-2, with a weak D call TRBD1 (5 bases). The germline V gene encodes CDR1 MDHEN and CDR2 SYDVKM. CDR3 length equals 12 residues. Trimming pared 9 bases from V and 3 bases from J, leaving 11 bases between. Written as DNA, the CDR3 is TGTGCCAGTTGGGTGGGGGACTATGGCTACACCTTC. Translating it yields CASWVGDYGYTF.

J is TRBJ1-2 and V is TRBV3-1; 8 nucleotides match TRBD1. The V segment lost 2 bases and the J segment 3 bases; nucleotides outside the gene matches: 5. Per the germline V gene, CDR1 is LGHDT and CDR2 is YNNKEL (reference sequence). CDR3 length equals 15 residues. This CDR3 reads CASSQKGTGDYGYTF. In nucleotides, the CDR3 is TGTGCCAGCAGCCAAAAGGGGACAGGAGACTATGGCTACACCTTC.

The table lists this clonotype with many counts. The chain combines TRBV29-1 with TRBJ2-5, with TRBD2 as a possible D gene (5 bases). The CDR3 spans 13 residues. V was trimmed by 0 bases and J by 1 base, leaving 6 bases between them. Germline V gene sequence: CDR1 SQVTM, CDR2 ANQGSEA. The chain's CDR3 is CSVEDRGQETQYF. The CDR3 DNA reads as TGCAGCGTTGAAGATCGGGGCCAAGAGACCCAGTACTTC. The full variable domain, completed using reference TRBV29-1 and TRBJ2-5, is SAVISQKPSRDICQRGTSLTIQCQVDSQVTMMFWYRQQPGQSLTLIATANQGSEATYESGFVIDKFPISRPNLTFSTLTVSNMSPEDSSIYLCSVEDRGQETQYFGPGTRLLVL.

This clonotype was seen many times. The V and J genes are TRBV12-3 or TRBV12-4 and TRBJ1-2; 9 positions match TRBD1. The CDR3 sequence is 14 residues long. Losses at the gene ends were 5 bases for V and 5 bases for J; bases not matched to a gene: 6. The CDR3 protein is CASSVTGGRYGYTF. The CDR3 nucleotides read TGTGCCAGCAGTGTGACAGGGGGTCGGTATGGCTACACCTTC.

The chain is built from TRBV7-3 and TRBJ2-3; 9 bases line up with TRBD2. Germline lookup yields CDR1 SGHTA and CDR2 FQGTGA. V was pared by 5 bases and J by 0 bases, with 6 bases of the junction left unmatched. This CDR3 is 16 amino acids long. The CDR3 DNA reads TGTGCCAGCAGCGCGAGCGGGGGGTCTAGCACAGATACGCAGTATTTT. Translating it yields CASSASGGSSTDTQYF.

In its sample, this clonotype was seen many times. This chain connects TRBV7-2 to TRBJ1-2; weak D call: TRBD1 (6 bases). This CDR3 is built from 16 residues. The ends were cut back, 4 bases at V and 5 bases at J, with 20 bases in the middle. Germline V gene sequence: CDR1 SGHTA, CDR2 FQGNSA. The CDR3 loop reads CASSWSLGGAWYGYTF. The DNA for the CDR3 is TGTGCCAGCAGCTGGAGTTTGGGGGGCGCTTGGTATGGCTACACCTTC.

This clonotype was recorded at least ten times. This chain joins TRBV12-3 or TRBV12-4 and TRBJ2-7; D gene ambiguous. The CDR3 has 17 amino acids. V was trimmed by 3 bases and J by 2 bases, leaving 20 bases between them. CDR3 DNA sequence: TGTGCCAGCAGTTTTGGGCGGCAGAAGCCATACCCCTACGAGCAGTACTTC. Residues: CASSFGRQKPYPYEQYF.

This clonotype was recorded many times. The CDR3 nucleotides read TGTGCCAGCACCCATGACAGGGTAATGGATGAGCAGTTCTTC. It translates to CASTHDRVMDEQFF. This sequence joins TRBV12-3 or TRBV12-4 and TRBJ2-1; 7 nucleotides agree with TRBD1. The CDR3 length is 14 residues. With 7 bases clipped from V and 8 bases from J, the junction kept 11 bases outside the gene matches.

This clonotype was found many times. V is TRBV20-1 and J is TRBJ1-2; tentative D call: TRBD1 (6 bases). The V gene lost 6 bases and the J gene lost 8 bases, with 19 bases spanning the gap. Germline CDR1 reads DFQATT; CDR2 reads SNEGSKA (reference sequence). This CDR3 has 13 residues. For the CDR3, the DNA is TGCAGTGCCAGCCTCCCCAGGGGACGGGGCTACACCTTC. Encoded protein: CSASLPRGRGYTF.

This chain uses TRBV27 with TRBJ2-3; either TRBD1 or TRBD2 may supply D (6 bases each). Trimming removed 5 bases at V and 0 bases at J, with 21 bases between. The V gene's germline CDR1 is MNHEY and CDR2 SMNVEV (reference sequence). This CDR3 comprises 18 residues. CDR3 in amino acids: CASSTSRSGALSTDTQYF. Written as DNA, the CDR3 is TGTGCCAGCAGTACCTCCCGATCGGGGGCCCTGAGCACAGATACGCAGTATTTT.

This clonotype appeared many times. V and J are TRBV18 and TRBJ2-3, with D hard to call. V was shortened by 3 bases and J by 0 bases, with 10 bases between the two germline ends. CDR3 length: 15 amino acids. CDR1 KGHSH and CDR2 LQKENI come from the germline V gene. For the CDR3, the DNA is TGTGCCAGCTCACCTCAGCCCCGAAGCACAGATACGCAGTATTTT. It yields the protein CASSPQPRSTDTQYF.

This clonotype was recorded at least ten times. V usage is TRBV4-1 and J usage is TRBJ2-5; 12 nucleotides agree with TRBD2. J was trimmed by 5 bases and V by 4 bases; bases with no gene match: 14. Germline values: CDR1 MGHRA, CDR2 YSYEKL. This CDR3 spans 18 amino acids. The CDR3, as DNA: TGCGCCAGCAGCCGAAAGTGGGCTAGCGGGGGGGCGGAGGAGACCCAGTACTTC. Its translation: CASSRKWASGGAEETQYF.

This clonotype occurred a few times. V is TRBV12-5 and J is TRBJ2-2, with D unclear. CDR3 length equals 14 residues. From germline, CDR1 is LGHNT and CDR2 FRNRAP. Trimming shortened V by 8 bases and J by 0 bases, and 10 bases separated the two germline ends. CDR3 loop: CASLNSPNTGELFF. CDR3 coding DNA: TGTGCTAGTCTCAACAGCCCGAACACCGGGGAGCTGTTTTTT.

The rearrangement links TRBV4-1 to TRBJ2-2; TRBD1 agrees at 7 bases. The V and J ends lost 5 bases and 0 bases, in that order; junction bases with no gene match: 6. This CDR3 comprises 16 residues. Germline V gives CDR1 MGHRA, CDR2 YSYEKL. This CDR3 is CASSYAGGANTGELFF. For the CDR3, the DNA is TGCGCCAGCAGCTACGCAGGGGGAGCGAACACCGGGGAGCTGTTTTTT.

The sample holds many counts of this clonotype. The rearrangement uses TRBV6-1 and TRBJ1-5, with D maybe TRBD1 (5 bases). The germline CDR1 and CDR2 sequences are MNHNS and SASEGT. The CDR3 extends over 15 amino acids. The V end was cut by 3 bases, the J end by 3 bases, with 12 bases between. The CDR3 spells CASSDGDHVNQPQHF. CDR3 coding DNA: TGTGCCAGCAGTGATGGGGACCACGTCAATCAGCCCCAGCATTTT.

This clonotype has at least ten counts. The chain recombines TRBV11-2 with TRBJ2-7; D gene ambiguous. This CDR3 has 14 residues. Germline V CDR1 and CDR2: SGHAT, FQNNGV. Trimming pared 0 bases from V and 6 bases from J, leaving 12 bases between. The chain's CDR3 is CASSLDLAPPEQYF. In DNA form, the CDR3 reads TGTGCCAGCAGCTTAGATCTGGCCCCACCCGAGCAGTACTTC.

This clonotype was observed at least ten times. The chain combines TRBV20-1 with TRBJ2-7; weak D call: TRBD1 (5 bases). The CDR3 spans 14 residues. The germline V gene has CDR1 DFQATT and CDR2 SNEGSKA (reference sequence). The V end lost 0 bases, the J end lost 0 bases, and 9 bases lay between the germline ends. The CDR3 DNA follows: TGCAGTGCTAGAGATGGGGCTCGCTCCTACGAGCAGTACTTC. Translated, it gives CSARDGARSYEQYF.

This clonotype has just a few counts. At one end the junction does not follow the germline gene, possibly because of a read error. The chain employs TRBV14 and TRBJ2-6; D is perhaps TRBD1 (5 bases). The length of the CDR3 is 13 residues. Germline CDR1 reads SGHDN; CDR2 reads FVKESK. The CDR3 loop is CASSQVGANVMTF. The CDR3 DNA reads as TGTGCCAGCAGCCAAGTTGGGGCCAACGTCATGACTTTC.

The gene calls are TRBV7-8 and TRBJ2-1; perhaps TRBD2 as D (7 bases). Germline values: CDR1 SGHVS, CDR2 FQNEAQ. The CDR3 loop spans 13 amino acids. V shed 4 bases and J shed 8 bases, with 12 bases lying between them. Here the CDR3 reads CASSWGGDHEQFF. CDR3 DNA sequence: TGTGCCAGCAGCTGGGGGGGCGACCATGAGCAGTTCTTC.

This chain uses TRBV4-1 with TRBJ2-7; D not resolved. The V end lost 3 bases, the J end lost 2 bases, and 14 bases lay between the germline ends. CDR1 is MGHRA, CDR2 YSYEKL, per germline. This CDR3 has 15 amino acids. Here the CDR3 DNA reads TGCGCCAGCAGCCACGCTAGTGGACCCACCTACGAGCAGTACTTC. Protein sequence: CASSHASGPTYEQYF.

This clonotype was recorded at least ten times. This rearrangement joins TRBV28 to TRBJ2-1, with no clear D. Per the germline V gene, CDR1 is MDHEN and CDR2 is SYDVKM. This CDR3 spans 15 amino acids. V dropped 4 bases and J dropped 9 bases, with 19 bases sitting between them. CDR3 residues: CASSSGPSLAGEQFF. The CDR3 DNA sequence: TGTGCCAGCAGTTCCGGGCCGTCTCTGGCCGGTGAGCAGTTCTTC.

This clonotype has a count of ten or more. The J gene is TRBJ2-2, the V gene TRBV20-1; tentative D call: TRBD1 (6 bases). CDR3 length: 12 amino acids. V was pared by 3 bases and J by 6 bases, with 8 bases between. The germline V gene encodes CDR1 DFQATT and CDR2 SNEGSKA (reference sequence). The CDR3 spells CSARTGPGELFF. CDR3 nucleotide sequence: TGCAGTGCTAGGACAGGCCCCGGGGAGCTGTTTTTT.

This clonotype was seen many times. The J gene is TRBJ1-2, the V gene TRBV5-5, with TRBD1 as a possible D gene (5 bases). Germline CDR1 reads SGHKS; CDR2 reads YYEKEE (reference sequence). The V and J ends lost 3 bases and 0 bases respectively, with 12 bases between them. This CDR3 region has 15 residues. The CDR3 sequence: CASSSQDNPNYGYTF. As DNA, the CDR3 is TGTGCCAGCAGCTCACAGGATAATCCTAACTATGGCTACACCTTC.